These 29 T cell receptor beta chains were all obtained from the same sample, sequenced in a study of blood T cells in healthy people across ages. Alongside a J-beta primer mix, a sample-barcoded 5' primer served in a second PCR lasting roughly 7 to 11 cycles. Using its own MiXCR run on the 5' RACE reads, TCRdb lists one record per CDR3 protein. The table lists about a million distinct CDR3 sequences, roughly 50% of them singletons. The sequenced material came from blood. The receptors derive from a woman in her sixties in good health.

The chain combines TRBV3-1 with TRBJ2-4, with D uncertain. The J call may be incorrect, as the DNA end agrees better with TRBJ2-7. The CDR3 extends over 13 amino acids. Germline-derived CDR1 and CDR2 are LGHDT and YNNKEL (reference sequence). In nucleotides, the CDR3 is TGTGCCAGCAGCCAAACGGACCTCTACGAGCAGTACTTC. This translates into CASSQTDLYEQYF.

The chain employs TRBV6-2 or TRBV6-3 and TRBJ1-5; maybe TRBD1 (5 bases). CDR1 and CDR2 (germline): MNHEY, SVGEGT. V lost 2 bases to trimming and J lost 10 bases, with 21 bases between them. This CDR3 comprises 16 residues. The CDR3 sequence is CASSYTDGASHEPQHF. The CDR3 DNA follows: TGTGCCAGCAGTTACACGGACGGGGCAAGTCACGAACCCCAGCATTTT.

The chain uses TRBV21-1 and TRBJ2-1; no DNA check was done on the table's D call, TRBD1. TRBV21-1 is a documented pseudogene. The CDR3 covers 14 residues. Written as DNA, the CDR3 is TGTGCCAGCAGCAAGGGGACAACTATGCATGAGCAGTTCTTC. This gives the protein CASSKGTTMHEQFF.

This clonotype has at least ten counts. This chain links TRBV5-1 with TRBJ2-7; no definite D call. Trimming removed 2 bases at V and 2 bases at J, with 8 bases between. The CDR3 sequence is 13 residues long. Germline V gene data show CDR1 as SGHRS and CDR2 as YFSETQ. CDR3: CASSLAFTYEQYF. The CDR3 DNA reads as TGCGCCAGCAGCTTAGCGTTCACCTACGAGCAGTACTTC.

The gene calls are TRBV7-2 and TRBJ2-4, with 11 nucleotides matching TRBD2. The end of the DNA is better explained by TRBJ2-7, so the J call may be wrong. The germline CDR1 and CDR2 sequences are SGHTA and FQGNSA. The CDR3 covers 17 residues. The CDR3 DNA reads TGTGCCAGCAGCCCCCGACCTCAACCGGGACTAGCGGTCGAGCAGTACTTC. Amino acid sequence: CASSPRPQPGLAVEQYF.

The CDR3 DNA is TGTGCCAGCAGCGGACTCGGTCGCTACAATGAGCAGTTCTTC. This encodes CASSGLGRYNEQFF. This sequence joins TRBV9 and TRBJ2-1; unclear D gene. The CDR3 is made up of 14 amino acids. Trimming removed 3 bases at V and 3 bases at J, with 10 bases between. From germline, CDR1 is SGDLS and CDR2 YYNGEE. Using reference TRBV9 and TRBJ2-1 for the parts outside the CDR3, the full variable domain is DSGVTQTPKHLITATGQRVTLRCSPRSGDLSVYWYQQSLDQGLQFLIQYYNGEERAKGNILERFSAQQFPDLHSELNLSSLELGDSALYFCASSGLGRYNEQFFGPGTRLTVL.

This chain links TRBV12-3 or TRBV12-4 with TRBJ2-4; 8 nucleotides align to TRBD1. The end of the DNA fits TRBJ2-7 better, so the J call may be wrong. CDR3 length equals 17 residues. For the CDR3, the DNA is TGTGCCAGCAACAGTTGGTCCCTTGACAGGGGTAATCACGAGCAGTACTTC. Translation gives CASNSWSLDRGNHEQYF.

This clonotype has at least ten counts. This chain links TRBV28 with TRBJ2-3; 15 nucleotides agree with TRBD2. CDR1 and CDR2 (germline): MDHEN, SYDVKM. With 6 bases clipped from V and 5 bases from J, the junction kept 3 bases outside the gene matches. The CDR3 is 15 amino acids. CDR3 in DNA: TGTGCCAGCAGACGGACTAGCGGGAGGGGAGATACGCAGTATTTT. This translates into CASRRTSGRGDTQYF.

This clonotype came up once. This chain joins TRBV5-1 and TRBJ2-7; 7 positions match TRBD1. J was trimmed by 0 bases and V by 3 bases; bases with no gene match: 9. From germline, CDR1 is SGHRS and CDR2 YFSETQ. CDR3 length equals 16 residues. The CDR3 is CASSSFGQESSYEQYF. CDR3 nucleotide sequence: TGCGCCAGCAGCTCCTTCGGACAGGAGAGCTCCTACGAGCAGTACTTC.

This chain connects TRBV28 to TRBJ2-7; D is uncertain. Germline V CDR1 and CDR2: MDHEN, SYDVKM. The CDR3 has 14 amino acids. V was shortened by 7 bases and J by 0 bases, with 13 bases between the two germline ends. In DNA, the CDR3 is TGTGCCAGCAAGGGCCCCGTTATCTCCTACGAGCAGTACTTC. The encoded protein is CASKGPVISYEQYF.

CDR3 DNA sequence: TGTGCCAGCAGCTTAAACAGGAACACTGAAGCTTTCTTT. Its translation is CASSLNRNTEAFF. The rearrangement links TRBV7-3 to TRBJ1-1; no firm D call. The CDR3 loop spans 13 amino acids. CDR1 and CDR2 from the germline V gene are SGHTA and FQGTGA. Trimming took off 1 base at V and 1 base at J, with 4 bases between the two ends.

The rearrangement joins TRBV28 to TRBJ2-3; 8 bases agree with TRBD2. The V and J ends lost 3 bases and 4 bases, in that order; junction bases with no gene match: 6. The CDR3 totals 15 residues. Germline CDR1 reads MDHEN; CDR2 reads SYDVKM. Written as DNA, the CDR3 is TGTGCCAGCAGTTTGATAGCGGGATTGTCAGATACGCAGTATTTT. Translation gives CASSLIAGLSDTQYF.

The rearrangement links TRBV28 to TRBJ2-1, with D perhaps TRBD2 (7 bases). The CDR3 sequence is 14 residues long. Germline V lookup: CDR1 MDHEN, CDR2 SYDVKM. The V gene lost 5 bases and the J gene lost 10 bases, with 18 bases spanning the gap. The CDR3 here is CASSGGSGGYEQFF. CDR3 coding DNA: TGTGCCAGCAGTGGGGGGTCGGGGGGCTACGAGCAGTTCTTC.

This chain connects TRBV20-1 to TRBJ1-5; D is uncertain. Trimming cost V 3 bases and J 5 bases, with 20 bases left between them. Germline values: CDR1 DFQATT, CDR2 SNEGSKA (reference sequence). This CDR3 comprises 16 residues. The DNA of the CDR3 is TGCAGTGCTAGGACTTTCCATGGGTCCCCGGATCAGCCCCAGCATTTT. Amino acid sequence: CSARTFHGSPDQPQHF.

In its sample, this clonotype was seen a few times. The rearrangement uses TRBV6-2 or TRBV6-3 and TRBJ2-1; D is perhaps TRBD2 (6 bases). Germline V CDR1 and CDR2: MNHEY, SVGEGT. Trimming cost V 7 bases and J 6 bases, with 16 bases left between them. The CDR3 is 14 residues long. The CDR3 coding sequence is TGTGCCAGCACCGGGAGACGAGGCCTCAATGAGCAGTTCTTC. Amino acids: CASTGRRGLNEQFF.

This rearrangement joins TRBV6-2 or TRBV6-3 to TRBJ2-7, with D perhaps matching TRBD2 (6 bases). Trimming removed 6 bases at V and 12 bases at J, with 18 bases between. From germline, CDR1 is MNHEY and CDR2 SVGEGT. The CDR3 totals 12 residues. In nucleotides, the CDR3 is TGTGCCAGCAGGTTTTCGGGGGAGACCCTGTACTTC. It translates to CASRFSGETLYF.

The chain carries TRBV20-1 and TRBJ1-2; 9 nucleotides align to TRBD1. V dropped 5 bases and J dropped 4; count of bases not matched to a gene: 11. The CDR3 extends over 15 amino acids. Germline V CDR1 and CDR2: DFQATT, SNEGSKA (reference sequence). The CDR3 nucleotides are TGCAGTGCTTCCCCTACAGGGGGCAAGGTCTATGGCTACACCTTC. Translating it yields CSASPTGGKVYGYTF.

J is TRBJ2-5 and V is TRBV7-3; TRBD1 is a possible D gene (5 bases). Trimming took off 1 base at V and 7 bases at J, with 13 bases between the two ends. CDR3 size: 14 residues. In germline, CDR1 is SGHTA, CDR2 FQGTGA. Here the CDR3 reads CASSLRPRVGTQYF. The CDR3 nucleotides are TGTGCCAGCAGCTTAAGGCCCAGGGTGGGGACCCAGTACTTC.

About this clonotype: A single base separates this from a much larger clone, so it may be a read error. The genes are TRBV6-5 and TRBJ2-7; 11 bases align to TRBD2. The CDR3 totals 15 residues. V dropped 7 bases and J dropped 0; count of bases not matched to a gene: 5. CDR1 is MNHEY, CDR2 SVGAGI, per germline. The CDR3 reads CASNPTSGVSYEQYF. Here the CDR3 DNA reads TGTGCCAGCAACCCGACTAGCGGGGTCTCCTACGAGCAGTACTTC.

The chain recombines TRBV28 with TRBJ2-3; a weak D match, TRBD2 (9 bases). Germline-derived CDR1 and CDR2 are MDHEN and SYDVKM. V lost 6 bases and J 5 bases, leaving 18 bases between the germline ends. The CDR3 runs 15 residues. In DNA form, the CDR3 reads TGTGCCAGCAGACAGGGGGGACTAGCAATAGATACGCAGTATTTT. Translating it yields CASRQGGLAIDTQYF.

The V and J genes are TRBV7-6 and TRBJ2-1; 11 bases agree with TRBD2. Germline CDR1 and CDR2: SGHVS and FNYEAQ. V lost 1 base to trimming and J lost 8 bases; unmatched junction nucleotides: 7. CDR3 length: 16 amino acids. CDR3 protein: CASSLVAGGPGYEQFF. The CDR3 coding sequence is TGTGCCAGCAGCTTAGTAGCGGGAGGGCCGGGATATGAGCAGTTCTTC.

This clonotype was seen more than once but under ten times. The V gene is TRBV28, the J gene TRBJ1-2; D uncertain. Germline V lookup: CDR1 MDHEN, CDR2 SYDVKM. This CDR3 has 12 residues. Between the trimmed V and J ends, which lost 7 bases and 2 bases, there was a span of 8 bases. The CDR3 loop reads CASTTGNYGYTF. CDR3 sequence (DNA): TGTGCCAGCACTACGGGGAACTATGGCTACACCTTC.

The rearrangement joins TRBV7-9 to TRBJ2-1, with 8 bases matching TRBD2. The CDR3 extends over 16 amino acids. Germline assignment: CDR1 SEHNR and CDR2 FQNEAQ (reference sequence). V lost 2 bases, J lost 6 bases, and 9 bases stayed unmatched. As DNA, the CDR3 is TGTGCCAGCAGCTTACTAAGCGGGAGAGTTTTCAATGAGCAGTTCTTC. This sequence encodes CASSLLSGRVFNEQFF.

The chain employs TRBV7-2 and TRBJ1-1; D remains unclear. V lost 10 bases, J lost 0 bases, and 9 bases lay in between. Germline V gene data show CDR1 as SGHTA and CDR2 as FQGNSA. CDR3 length: 12 residues. The CDR3 DNA sequence: TGTGCCACCCTCCGGATGAACACTGAAGCTTTCTTT. It encodes CATLRMNTEAFF.

This clonotype was picked up a small number of times. The DNA for the CDR3 is TGTGCCATCAGTGAAGGAGGGACAGGGTATCAGCCCCAGCATTTT. Amino acid sequence: CAISEGGTGYQPQHF. The chain recombines TRBV10-3 with TRBJ1-5; TRBD1 matches at 9 bases. J was trimmed by 5 bases and V by 3 bases; bases with no gene match: 5. This CDR3 has 15 amino acids. CDR1 is ENHRY, CDR2 SYGVKD, per germline.

The count of this clonotype is one. The germline gene is not matched at one end of the junction; a read error may be the cause. The chain couples TRBV5-1 to TRBJ2-4; 14 bases map to TRBD2. The J call is uncertain, as TRBJ2-7 better fits the DNA end. The germline V gene has CDR1 SGHRS and CDR2 YFSETQ. CDR3 length: 15 amino acids. The CDR3 protein is CASSWGTSGRYEQYF. The CDR3 nucleotides are TGTGCCAGCAGCTGGGGGACTAGCGGGAGATACGAGCAGTACTTC.

This chain connects TRBV29-1 to TRBJ2-5, with no clear D. V was trimmed by 7 bases and J by 2 bases, leaving 11 bases between them. CDR1 SQVTM and CDR2 ANQGSEA come from the germline V gene. The CDR3 has 12 residues. This chain's CDR3 is CSGRVPQETQYF. In DNA, the CDR3 is TGCAGCGGCCGGGTACCTCAAGAGACCCAGTACTTC.

This clonotype was observed a handful of times. The CDR3 here is CASSQDRGFYEQYF. DNA of the CDR3: TGTGCCAGCAGCCAAGATAGAGGGTTCTACGAGCAGTACTTC. The J gene is TRBJ2-7, the V gene TRBV4-2, with a weak D call TRBD2 (5 bases). The V gene lost 0 bases and the J gene lost 3 bases, with 9 bases spanning the gap. Germline V gene data show CDR1 as LGHNA and CDR2 as YNFKEQ. CDR3 length: 14 amino acids.

The V and J genes are TRBV20-1 and TRBJ2-1, with TRBD2 matching 7 bases. Per the germline V gene, CDR1 is DFQATT and CDR2 is SNEGSKA (reference sequence). The CDR3 loop spans 13 amino acids. V shed 5 bases and J 7 bases; nucleotides not matched to a gene: 8. The CDR3 reads CSAWGGGANEQFF. As DNA, the CDR3 is TGCAGTGCTTGGGGGGGTGGGGCAAATGAGCAGTTCTTC.